This entry lists 18 T cell receptor beta chains sequenced from one sample in a study of T cell responses to AZD1222 COVID-19 vaccine. Assay: immunoSEQ multiplex PCR; the TCRdb copy retains only in-frame clones and omits some. The data hold 160,000 or so clones, with over 90% observed a single time. The sample here was peripheral blood, taken 28 days after the second AZD1222 dose. The receptors shown here come from an adult who received the AZD1222 COVID-19 vaccine.

This rearrangement joins TRBV27 to TRBJ2-2; D unresolved. The CDR3 is made up of 14 amino acids. Between the trimmed V and J ends, which lost 7 bases and 3 bases, there was a span of 12 bases. Germline V CDR1 and CDR2: MNHEY, SMNVEV (reference sequence). The chain's CDR3 is CASTPGWDTGELFF. The CDR3, as DNA: TGTGCCAGCACCCCTGGGTGGGACACCGGGGAGCTGTTTTTT.

This rearrangement joins TRBV9 to TRBJ1-1; no definite D call. V lost 0 bases to trimming and J lost 2 bases, with 5 bases between them. This CDR3 is built from 13 residues. CDR1 and CDR2 from the germline V gene are SGDLS and YYNGEE. The CDR3 nucleotides read TGTGCCAGCAGCGTAGAACCAAACACTGAAGCTTTCTTT. It encodes CASSVEPNTEAFF.

The chain combines TRBV3-1 (or the pseudogene TRBV3-2) with TRBJ2-3; TRBD1 agrees at 8 bases. The CDR3 length is 15 residues. V lost 6 bases to trimming and J lost 4 bases; unmatched junction nucleotides: 9. Germline CDR1 reads LGHDT; CDR2 reads YNNKEL (reference sequence). CDR3 sequence reads: CASRLGQGRADTQYF. The CDR3 coding sequence is TGTGCCAGCAGATTAGGACAGGGAAGAGCAGATACGCAGTATTTT.

CDR3 nucleotide sequence: TGTGCCAGCAGCGTAGAATCAGGACTAGCGTACCAAGAGACCCAGTACTTC. Protein: CASSVESGLAYQETQYF. This chain joins TRBV9 and TRBJ2-5; 9 nucleotides match TRBD2. J was trimmed by 0 bases and V by 0 bases; bases with no gene match: 6. The CDR3 is 17 residues long. CDR1 and CDR2 (germline): SGDLS, YYNGEE.

V and J are TRBV2 and TRBJ2-5, with 10 bases aligning to TRBD2. J lost 4 bases, V lost 8 bases, and 1 base had no gene match. The CDR3 consists of 12 residues. Germline values: CDR1 SNHLY, CDR2 FYNNEI. The CDR3 reads CASRLAGETQYF. The CDR3 DNA sequence: TGTGCCAGCCGACTAGCGGGAGAGACCCAGTACTTC.

The rearrangement uses TRBV28 and TRBJ2-7, with TRBD2 matching 10 bases. CDR1 is MDHEN and CDR2 is SYDVKM in the germline V gene. V lost 6 bases, J lost 7 bases, and 9 bases stayed unmatched. The CDR3 consists of 14 residues. CDR3 DNA: TGTGCCAGCAGAGTCAGCGGGGGGGCGCAGGAGCAGTACTTC. This translates into CASRVSGGAQEQYF.

The rearrangement uses TRBV5-1 and TRBJ2-7; TRBD1 agrees at 8 bases. CDR1 is SGHRS, CDR2 YFSETQ, per germline. The CDR3 has 17 residues. V gave up 0 bases and J gave up 5 bases; unmatched junction bases: 13. CDR3 amino acids: CASSLAGGLSSKNEQYF. The CDR3 region has the DNA TGCGCCAGCAGCTTGGCAGGGGGCCTAAGTTCGAAGAACGAGCAGTACTTC.

The genes are TRBV29-1 and TRBJ1-4; 8 bases fit TRBD1. CDR1 SQVTM and CDR2 ANQGSEA come from the germline V gene. The CDR3 spans 15 residues. V shed 3 bases and J 7 bases; nucleotides not matched to a gene: 10. In DNA form, the CDR3 reads TGCAGCGTTGAGGCTTCCGGGACAGGTGGTGAAAAACTGTTTTTT. Protein: CSVEASGTGGEKLFF.

CDR3 DNA: TGTGCCAGCAGTGAAGCTATTACAGGGGAACAGCCCCAGCATTTT. Protein sequence: CASSEAITGEQPQHF. This chain joins TRBV6-1 and TRBJ1-5; TRBD1 aligns across 7 bases. This CDR3 has 15 amino acids. V gave up 0 bases and J gave up 7 bases; unmatched junction bases: 6. The germline V gene has CDR1 MNHNS and CDR2 SASEGT.

The chain is built from TRBV28 and TRBJ2-2; TRBD2 matches 8 bases. CDR3 length: 17 amino acids. Trimming took 5 bases from V and 2 from J; bases not matched to a gene: 10. From germline, CDR1 is MDHEN and CDR2 SYDVKM. The CDR3 DNA is TGTGCCAGCAGTACTGGGCCACTAGCGGATAACACCGGGGAGCTGTTTTTT. Translating it yields CASSTGPLADNTGELFF.

The table lists this clone with a few counts. V usage is TRBV7-3 and J usage is TRBJ2-1, with D uncertain. In germline, CDR1 is SGHTA, CDR2 FQGTGA. The CDR3 runs 14 residues. Trimming shortened V by 0 bases and J by 5 bases, and 8 bases separated the two germline ends. The CDR3 loop is CASSLTGPNNEQFF. The CDR3 region has the DNA TGTGCCAGCAGCTTAACGGGCCCAAACAATGAGCAGTTCTTC.

This chain connects TRBV10-1 to TRBJ2-1; TRBD1 aligns across 7 bases. V shed 3 bases, J shed 12 bases, and the junction held 5 bases outside the gene matches. CDR1 WNHNN and CDR2 SYGVQD come from the germline V gene (reference sequence). The CDR3 contains 12 residues. The DNA of the CDR3 is TGCGCCAGCAGTGACAAGGGGGCTGGGCAGTTCTTC. Translated, it gives CASSDKGAGQFF.

As concerns this clone: One end of the junction is discordant with germline, which a read error may explain. The genes are TRBV7-3 and TRBJ1-1, with D maybe TRBD1 (6 bases). From germline, CDR1 is SGHTA and CDR2 FQGTGA. This CDR3 contains 14 residues. The CDR3 sequence is CASRLNPLTGEAFF. In DNA, the CDR3 is TGTGCCAGCAGATTAAACCCTCTTACAGGGGAAGCTTTCTTT. Using reference TRBV7-3 and TRBJ1-1 for the parts outside the CDR3, the full variable domain is GAGVSQTPSNKVTEKGKYVELRCDPISGHTALYWYRQSLGQGPEFLIYFQGTGAADDSGLPNDRFFAVRPEGSVSTLKIQRTERGDSAVYLCASRLNPLTGEAFFGQGTRLTVV.

The V call is TRBV7-2, the J call TRBJ2-1; 8 nucleotides match TRBD2. From germline, CDR1 is SGHTA and CDR2 FQGNSA. This CDR3 has 14 residues. V lost 5 bases, J lost 9 bases, and 9 bases stayed unmatched. The CDR3 nucleotides are TGTGCCAGCAGCGTCGTACTAGCGGTAGGTGAGCAGTTCTTC. The encoded protein is CASSVVLAVGEQFF. Drawing the rest from reference TRBV7-2 and TRBJ2-1, the complete variable domain is GAGVSQSPSNKVTEKGKDVELRCDPISGHTALYWYRQSLGQGLEFLIYFQGNSAPDKSGLPSDRFSAERTGGSVSTLTIQRTQQEDSAVYLCASSVVLAVGEQFFGPGTRLTVL.

The chain uses TRBV9 and TRBJ2-7; D is possibly TRBD1 or TRBD2 (5 bases each). Germline CDR1 SGDLS, CDR2 YYNGEE. The ends were cut back, 2 bases at V and 2 bases at J, with 11 bases in the middle. This CDR3 is built from 14 residues. CDR3 nucleotide sequence: TGTGCCAGCAGCGTCGAGGGGACGGCCTACGAGCAGTACTTC. This codes for CASSVEGTAYEQYF.

V usage is TRBV6-5 and J usage is TRBJ1-1; D is possibly TRBD1 (5 bases). The CDR3 spans 14 residues. Trimming left V 8 bases short and J 4 bases short, with 17 bases between. CDR1 is MNHEY and CDR2 is SVGAGI in the germline V gene. This chain's CDR3 is CASWTGGGGTEAFF. CDR3 coding DNA: TGTGCCAGCTGGACCGGCGGGGGTGGCACTGAAGCTTTCTTT.

This rearrangement joins TRBV2 to TRBJ1-1; D is perhaps TRBD1 (6 bases). The V and J ends lost 5 bases and 4 bases respectively, with 11 bases between them. There are 13 residues in the CDR3. The germline V gene has CDR1 SNHLY and CDR2 FYNNEI. CDR3 loop: CASSPDRGTEAFF. The DNA for the CDR3 is TGTGCCAGCAGTCCGGACAGAGGCACTGAAGCTTTCTTT.

This sequence joins TRBV19 and TRBJ1-1; TRBD1 matches at 7 bases. Germline lookup yields CDR1 LNHDA and CDR2 SQIVND (reference sequence). The V gene end was trimmed by 6 bases and the J gene end by 1 base; junction bases not matched to a gene: 5. The CDR3 consists of 14 residues. The CDR3 coding sequence is TGTGCCAGTAGACCGGGACAGAGGAACACTGAAGCTTTCTTT. Its protein product is CASRPGQRNTEAFF.